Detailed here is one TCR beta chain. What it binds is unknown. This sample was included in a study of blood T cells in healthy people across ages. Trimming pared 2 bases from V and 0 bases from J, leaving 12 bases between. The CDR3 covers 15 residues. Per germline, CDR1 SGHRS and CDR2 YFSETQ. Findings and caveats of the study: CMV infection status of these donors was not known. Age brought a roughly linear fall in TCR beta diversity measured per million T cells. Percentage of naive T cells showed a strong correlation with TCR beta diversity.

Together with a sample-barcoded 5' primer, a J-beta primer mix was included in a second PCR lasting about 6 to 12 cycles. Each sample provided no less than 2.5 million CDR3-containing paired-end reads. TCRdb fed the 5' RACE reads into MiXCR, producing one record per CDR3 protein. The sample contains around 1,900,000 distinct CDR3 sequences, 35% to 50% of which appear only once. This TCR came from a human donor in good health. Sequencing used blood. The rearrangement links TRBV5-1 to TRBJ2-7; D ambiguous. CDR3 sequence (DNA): TGCGCCAGCAGCTTCGGCAGGCTGAGCTCCTACGAGCAGTACTTC. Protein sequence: CASSFGRLSSYEQYF.